The rows below give T cell receptor beta chains drawn from one sample of a study of blood T cells in healthy people across ages. Via MiXCR, TCRdb re-called the 5' RACE reads, giving one row per CDR3 protein. The sample has about 900,000 distinct CDR3 sequences; approximately 49% are singletons. The specimen was blood. The receptors stem from a man younger than 40 in good health. Each CDR3 is given with its conserved first and last residue. Fields, in order: V gene, CDR3 length, CDR3 protein.

V gene: TRBV12-3/TRBV12-4; CDR3 length: 16; CDR3 protein: CASSLVAGGNTDTQYF
V gene: TRBV5-1; CDR3 length: 13; CDR3 protein: CASSLGSQETQYF
V gene: TRBV28; CDR3 length: 16; CDR3 protein: CASRLGYGGSQETQYF
V gene: TRBV9; CDR3 length: 14; CDR3 protein: CASSVYTGSYEQYF
V gene: TRBV5-1; CDR3 length: 17; CDR3 protein: CASSWDPDKTWGYEQYF
V gene: TRBV4-1; CDR3 length: 15; CDR3 protein: CASSIETGKNSPLHF
V gene: TRBV7-2; CDR3 length: 14; CDR3 protein: CASSSREADSPLHF
V gene: TRBV20-1; CDR3 length: 14; CDR3 protein: CSAREGGSRTEAFF
V gene: TRBV20-1; CDR3 length: 17; CDR3 protein: CSARELRLAGSNNEQFF
V gene: TRBV7-9; CDR3 length: 12; CDR3 protein: CASSLQGAEQYF
V gene: TRBV7-9; CDR3 length: 16; CDR3 protein: CASSPRGQGGMETQYF
V gene: TRBV4-1; CDR3 length: 12; CDR3 protein: CASSQDLSEQFF
V gene: TRBV29-1; CDR3 length: 14; CDR3 protein: CSVAKRGGQETQYF
V gene: TRBV5-1; CDR3 length: 16; CDR3 protein: CASSPPGGETGTKAFF
V gene: TRBV4-2; CDR3 length: 14; CDR3 protein: CANSQSISGNEQYF
V gene: TRBV4-1; CDR3 length: 17; CDR3 protein: CASSQVGRGPDYNEQFF
V gene: TRBV5-1; CDR3 length: 15; CDR3 protein: CASSFSGTEDNEQFF
V gene: TRBV5-1; CDR3 length: 16; CDR3 protein: CASSRTTSGVQETQYF
V gene: TRBV7-9; CDR3 length: 15; CDR3 protein: CASSSRDREQETQYF
V gene: TRBV6-6; CDR3 length: 16; CDR3 protein: CASSQCSGGGYNEQYF
V gene: TRBV6-1; CDR3 length: 20; CDR3 protein: CASSERPPSGATLAKNIQYF
V gene: TRBV11-2; CDR3 length: 18; CDR3 protein: CASSSTTLRDSLTYEQYF
V gene: TRBV28; CDR3 length: 15; CDR3 protein: CASSPPLLAGYEQYF
V gene: TRBV24-1; CDR3 length: 16; CDR3 protein: CTTSDPKLAGYAEQFF
V gene: TRBV27; CDR3 length: 13; CDR3 protein: CASSPYHMSIQYF
V gene: TRBV6-5; CDR3 length: 15; CDR3 protein: CASSSPGGNRYEQYF
V gene: TRBV20-1; CDR3 length: 15; CDR3 protein: CSAKTGIYSNQPQHF
V gene: TRBV28; CDR3 length: 16; CDR3 protein: CASSLYGPDSGEPQHF
V gene: TRBV5-1; CDR3 length: 13; CDR3 protein: CASSLEGNGGYTF